This T cell receptor beta chain came from a study of blood T cell repertoires in COVID-19. Self-reported history from a screening survey and questionnaire set each donor's cohort. V lost 4 bases and J lost 3, with 19 bases in between. CDR3 length: 16 residues. In germline, CDR1 is SGHDN, CDR2 FVKESK. In the source study's methods: Amplified reference gene primers provided the basis for estimating nucleated cell counts. The data were produced by immunoSEQ multiplex PCR, yet TCRdb's version contains in-frame clones alone and is incomplete. The V and J calls and clone size were taken over from that table, and D and trimming were inferred from the DNA. The table has about 170,000 clones, less than 90% seen once.

The rearrangement uses TRBV14 and TRBJ2-7; D call uncertain. The sample consisted of PBMCs or T cells enriched from blood (not recorded which). The clonotype comes from a human donor with acute COVID-19. The donor label of this sample is uncertain. The CDR3 nucleotides are TGTGCCAGCAGCCCACTTAGGTCGGGTATCGTCTACGAGCAGTACTTC. It yields the protein CASSPLRSGIVYEQYF.